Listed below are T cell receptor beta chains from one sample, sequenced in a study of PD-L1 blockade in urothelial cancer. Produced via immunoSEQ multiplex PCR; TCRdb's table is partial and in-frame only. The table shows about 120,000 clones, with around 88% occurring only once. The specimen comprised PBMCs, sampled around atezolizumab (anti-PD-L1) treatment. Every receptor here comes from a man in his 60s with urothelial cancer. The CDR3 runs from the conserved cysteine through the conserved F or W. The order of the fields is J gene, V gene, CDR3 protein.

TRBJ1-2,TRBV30,CAWSPVGRARTYGYTF
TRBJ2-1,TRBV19,CASSINLFEQFF
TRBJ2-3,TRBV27,CASSTLAGGPETQYF
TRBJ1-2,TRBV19,CASSIEQGSGYTF
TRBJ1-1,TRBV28,CASRQGYMGTEAFF
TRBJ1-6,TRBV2,CASSERRGNSPLHF
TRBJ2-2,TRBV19,CASKGTGAGTGELFF
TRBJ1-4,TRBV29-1,CSVKRQGATNEKLFF
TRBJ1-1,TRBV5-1,CASKLAGQRNTEAFF
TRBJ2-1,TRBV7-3,CASSAGDSSYNEQFF
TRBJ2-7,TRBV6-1,CASSDPGTGVYEQYF
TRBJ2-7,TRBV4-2,CASSRGTGAYEQYF
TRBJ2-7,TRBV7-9,CASSRRDSNYEQYF
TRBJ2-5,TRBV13,CASSLLAETKETQYF
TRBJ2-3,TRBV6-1,CASSEGLGTDTQYF
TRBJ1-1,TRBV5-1,CASSWQAGTEAFF
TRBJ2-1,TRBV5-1,CASRRTSGRASNEQFF
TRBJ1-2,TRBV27,CASSLAGPPYGYTF
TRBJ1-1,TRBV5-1,CASSFTGVTEAFF
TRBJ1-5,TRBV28,CASSFRDRGNQPQHF
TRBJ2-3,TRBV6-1,CASKGLAGVLDTQYF
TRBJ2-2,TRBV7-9,CAASGDREPGELFF
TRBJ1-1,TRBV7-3,CASSFQGNTEAFF
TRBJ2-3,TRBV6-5,CASSYTGGSTDTQYF
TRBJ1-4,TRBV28,CASSLEAVTKEKLFF
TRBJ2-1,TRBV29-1,CSVRKNNVGGSYNEQFF
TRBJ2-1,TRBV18,CASSPEQGFVNEQFF
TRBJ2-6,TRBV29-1,CSVMIRTGGSGANVLTF
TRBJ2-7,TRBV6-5,CASSYSLVRTEQYF
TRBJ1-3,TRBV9,CASSAGTLGGNTIYF
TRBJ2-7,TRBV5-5,CASSNGLAGGNEQYF
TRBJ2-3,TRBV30,CAWSPQAGGTDTQYF
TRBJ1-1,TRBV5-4,CASSLEVGALTEAFF
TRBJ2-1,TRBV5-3,CARSCHSYTSFNEQFF
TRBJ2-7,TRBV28,CASSLLAETNYEQYF
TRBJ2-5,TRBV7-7,CASSWTRAETQYF
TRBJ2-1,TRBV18,CASSPGGATSNEQFF
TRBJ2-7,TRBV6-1,CASRRDSNYEQYF
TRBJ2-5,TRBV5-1,CASSPAGGETQYF
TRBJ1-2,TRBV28,CASSLYSDSNYGYTF
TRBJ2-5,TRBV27,CASSSKETQYF
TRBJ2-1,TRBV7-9,CASSLEGIF
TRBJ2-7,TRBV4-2,CASSPTGSGAYEQYF